The text below deals with one TCR beta chain. Its specificity is unknown. The junction and the germline gene differ at one end; a read error may be behind it. These data are taken from a study of CD8+CD57+ T cells in acquired aplastic anemia. Study at large: Quantities of DNA derived from sorted CD4+ and CD8+ cells averaged 3.2 ug. Findings of the study overall: Controls did not differ significantly from patients in CD8+ Simpson's diversity.

Profiling that covered TCR beta VDJ and CDR3 relied on genomic DNA as its template. MiXCR, applied by TCRdb to the reads, yields one record per CDR3 protein. The sample lists roughly 61,000 distinct CDR3 sequences; around 55% were seen once. The TCR was taken from a human donor in good health, serving as a control. Source material: sorted CD4+, CD8+, or CD8+CD57+ T cells (not recorded which) from PBMCs.

The CDR3 region is CACSLVGATNEKLLF. For the CDR3, the DNA is TGTGCCTGCAGCTTGGTGGGAGCAACTAATGAAAAACTGCTTTTT. V and J are TRBV5-5 and TRBJ1-4; D ambiguous. Germline CDR1 and CDR2: SGHKS and YYEKEE (reference sequence). CDR3 length equals 15 residues.